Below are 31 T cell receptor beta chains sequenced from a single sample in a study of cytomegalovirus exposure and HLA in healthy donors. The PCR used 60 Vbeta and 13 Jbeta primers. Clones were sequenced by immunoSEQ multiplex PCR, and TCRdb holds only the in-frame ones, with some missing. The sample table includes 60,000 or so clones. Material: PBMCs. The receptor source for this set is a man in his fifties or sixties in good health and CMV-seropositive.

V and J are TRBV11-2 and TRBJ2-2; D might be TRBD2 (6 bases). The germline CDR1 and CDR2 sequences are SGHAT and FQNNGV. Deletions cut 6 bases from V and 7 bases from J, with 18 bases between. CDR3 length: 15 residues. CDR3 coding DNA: TGTGCCAGCAGGCTTCAGGGAGGTAAAGGCGGGGAGCTGTTTTTT. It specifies CASRLQGGKGGELFF.

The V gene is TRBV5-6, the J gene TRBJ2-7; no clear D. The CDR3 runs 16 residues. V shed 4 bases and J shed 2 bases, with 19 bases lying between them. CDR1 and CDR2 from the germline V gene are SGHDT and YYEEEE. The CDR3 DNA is TGTGCCAGCAGCCCGAGTCAGATTACAGTAACCTACGAGCAGTACTTC. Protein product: CASSPSQITVTYEQYF.

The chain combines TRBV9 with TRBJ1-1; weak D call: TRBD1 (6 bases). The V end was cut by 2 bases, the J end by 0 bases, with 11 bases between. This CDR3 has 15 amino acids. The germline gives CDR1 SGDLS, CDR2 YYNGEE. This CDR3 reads CASSVDSSMNTEAFF. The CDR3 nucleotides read TGTGCCAGCAGCGTGGACAGCTCGATGAACACTGAAGCTTTCTTT.

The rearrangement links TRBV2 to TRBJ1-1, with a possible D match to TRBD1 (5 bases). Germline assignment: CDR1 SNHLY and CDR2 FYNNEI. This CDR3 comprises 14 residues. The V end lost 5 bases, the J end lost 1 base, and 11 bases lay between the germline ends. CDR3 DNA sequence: TGTGCCAGCAGTCCGAGGACAACGAACACTGAAGCTTTCTTT. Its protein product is CASSPRTTNTEAFF.

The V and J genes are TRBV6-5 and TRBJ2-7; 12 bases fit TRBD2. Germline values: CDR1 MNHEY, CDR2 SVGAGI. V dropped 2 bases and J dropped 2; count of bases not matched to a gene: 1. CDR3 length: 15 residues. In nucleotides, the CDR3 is TGTGCCAGCAGTTACGCTAGCGGGAGGGCCTACGAGCAGTACTTC. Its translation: CASSYASGRAYEQYF.

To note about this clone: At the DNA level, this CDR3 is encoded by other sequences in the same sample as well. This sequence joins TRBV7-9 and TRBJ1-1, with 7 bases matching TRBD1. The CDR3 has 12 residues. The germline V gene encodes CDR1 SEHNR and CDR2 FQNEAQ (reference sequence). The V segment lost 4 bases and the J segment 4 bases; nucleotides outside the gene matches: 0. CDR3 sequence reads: CASSSGGTEAFF. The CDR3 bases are TGTGCCAGCAGCTCAGGGGGCACTGAAGCTTTCTTT. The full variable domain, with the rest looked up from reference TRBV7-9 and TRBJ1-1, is DTGVSQNPRHKITKRGQNVTFRCDPISEHNRLYWYRQTLGQGPEFLTYFQNEAQLEKSRLLSDRFSAERPKGSFSTLEIQRTEQGDSAMYLCASSSGGTEAFFGQGTRLTVV.

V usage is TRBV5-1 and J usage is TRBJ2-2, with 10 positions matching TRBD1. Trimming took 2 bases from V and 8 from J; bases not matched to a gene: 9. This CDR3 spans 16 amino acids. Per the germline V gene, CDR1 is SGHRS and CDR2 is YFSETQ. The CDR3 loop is CASSLMTGGAAGELFF. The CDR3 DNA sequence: TGCGCCAGCAGCTTAATGACAGGGGGCGCGGCGGGGGAGCTGTTTTTT.

The CDR3 bases are TGTGCCAGTAGTATCCCCTTACAGGGGCCCTCTGGAAACACCATATATTTT. Protein sequence: CASSIPLQGPSGNTIYF. The genes are TRBV19 and TRBJ1-3; 7 nucleotides line up with TRBD1. The CDR3 has 17 residues. Germline trimming cut 3 bases from V and 0 bases from J; bases unmatched to any gene: 8. Germline loops: CDR1 LNHDA, CDR2 SQIVND (reference sequence).

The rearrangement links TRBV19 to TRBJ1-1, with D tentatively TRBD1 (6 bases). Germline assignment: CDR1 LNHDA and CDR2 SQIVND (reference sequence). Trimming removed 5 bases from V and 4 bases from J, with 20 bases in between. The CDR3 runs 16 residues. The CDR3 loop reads CASSPFSGTMGTEAFF. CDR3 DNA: TGTGCCAGTAGTCCATTTTCCGGGACAATGGGCACTGAAGCTTTCTTT.

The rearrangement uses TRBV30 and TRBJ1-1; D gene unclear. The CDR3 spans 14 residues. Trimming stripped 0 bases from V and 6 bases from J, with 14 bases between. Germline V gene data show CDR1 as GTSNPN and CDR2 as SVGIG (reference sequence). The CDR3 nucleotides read TGTGCCTGGAGTGTGGGAGGCGATCGGGCTGAAGCTTTCTTT. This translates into CAWSVGGDRAEAFF.

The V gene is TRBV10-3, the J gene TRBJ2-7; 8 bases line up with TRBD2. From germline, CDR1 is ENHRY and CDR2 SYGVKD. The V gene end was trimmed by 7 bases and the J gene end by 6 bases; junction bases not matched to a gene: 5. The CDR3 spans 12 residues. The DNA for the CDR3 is TGTGCCATCACGGGAGGGGGGACCGAGCAGTACTTC. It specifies CAITGGGTEQYF.

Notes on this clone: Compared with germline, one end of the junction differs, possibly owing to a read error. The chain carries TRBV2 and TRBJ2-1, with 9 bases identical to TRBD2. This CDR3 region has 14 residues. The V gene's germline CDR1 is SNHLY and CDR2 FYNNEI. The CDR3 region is CASSERAGGPRQVF. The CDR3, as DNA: TGTGCCAGCAGTGAACGAGCGGGGGGTCCCAGGCAGGTCTTC.

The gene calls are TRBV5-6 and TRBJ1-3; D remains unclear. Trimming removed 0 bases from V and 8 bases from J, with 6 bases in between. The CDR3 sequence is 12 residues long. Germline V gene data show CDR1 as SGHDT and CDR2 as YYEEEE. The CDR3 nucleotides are TGTGCCAGCAGCTTGGAAAGAGACACCATATATTTT. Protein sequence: CASSLERDTIYF.

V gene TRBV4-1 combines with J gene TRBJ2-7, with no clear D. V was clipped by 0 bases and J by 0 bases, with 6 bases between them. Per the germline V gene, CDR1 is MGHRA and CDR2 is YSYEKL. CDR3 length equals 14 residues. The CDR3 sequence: CASSQDGTSYEQYF. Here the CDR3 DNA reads TGCGCCAGCAGCCAAGATGGCACCTCCTACGAGCAGTACTTC.

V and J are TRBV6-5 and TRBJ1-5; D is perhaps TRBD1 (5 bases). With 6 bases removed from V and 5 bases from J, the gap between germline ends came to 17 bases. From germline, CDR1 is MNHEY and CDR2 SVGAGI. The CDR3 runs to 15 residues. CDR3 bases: TGTGCCAGCAGCAACAGGACTAGGAGGGATCAGCCCCAGCATTTT. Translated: CASSNRTRRDQPQHF.

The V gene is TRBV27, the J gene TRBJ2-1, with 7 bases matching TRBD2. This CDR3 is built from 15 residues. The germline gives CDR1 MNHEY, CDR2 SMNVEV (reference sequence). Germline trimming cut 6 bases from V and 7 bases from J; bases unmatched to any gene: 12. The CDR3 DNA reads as TGTGCCAGCAGCTCTTCAGTGGGAGGGCGGAATGAGCAGTTCTTC. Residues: CASSSSVGGRNEQFF.

The CDR3 protein is CASGRQGVGEQYF. The DNA for the CDR3 is TGTGCCAGCGGACGACAGGGAGTGGGAGAGCAGTACTTC. The rearrangement links TRBV9 to TRBJ2-7; 7 bases line up with TRBD1. The trim removed 7 bases at V and 7 bases at J, leaving 11 bases unmatched. The CDR3 covers 13 residues. CDR1 is SGDLS and CDR2 is YYNGEE in the germline V gene.

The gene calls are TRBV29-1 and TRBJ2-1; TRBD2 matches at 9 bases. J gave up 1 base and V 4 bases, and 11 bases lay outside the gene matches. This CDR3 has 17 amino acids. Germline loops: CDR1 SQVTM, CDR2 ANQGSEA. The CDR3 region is CSVVLKASGVSYNEQFF. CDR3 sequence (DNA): TGCAGCGTTGTTTTGAAGGCTAGCGGGGTGTCCTACAATGAGCAGTTCTTC.

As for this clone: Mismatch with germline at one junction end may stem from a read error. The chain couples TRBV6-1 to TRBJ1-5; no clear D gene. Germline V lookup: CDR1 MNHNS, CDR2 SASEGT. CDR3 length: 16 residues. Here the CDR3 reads CASREGRAYSNQPQHF. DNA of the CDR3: TGTGCCAGCAGGGAAGGGAGGGCCTATAGCAATCAGCCCCAGCATTTT.

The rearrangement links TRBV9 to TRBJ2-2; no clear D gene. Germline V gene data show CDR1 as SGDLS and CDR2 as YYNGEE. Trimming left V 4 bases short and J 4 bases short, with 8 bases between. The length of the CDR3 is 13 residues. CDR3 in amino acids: CASSPLSTGELFF. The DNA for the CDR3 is TGTGCCAGCAGCCCACTGAGCACCGGGGAGCTGTTTTTT.

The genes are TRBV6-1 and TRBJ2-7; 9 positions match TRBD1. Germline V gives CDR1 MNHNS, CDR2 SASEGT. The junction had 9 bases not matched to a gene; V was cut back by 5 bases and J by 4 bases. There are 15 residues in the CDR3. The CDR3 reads CASSPLWTGEYEQYF. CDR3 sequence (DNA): TGTGCCAGCAGTCCTCTGTGGACAGGGGAGTACGAGCAGTACTTC.

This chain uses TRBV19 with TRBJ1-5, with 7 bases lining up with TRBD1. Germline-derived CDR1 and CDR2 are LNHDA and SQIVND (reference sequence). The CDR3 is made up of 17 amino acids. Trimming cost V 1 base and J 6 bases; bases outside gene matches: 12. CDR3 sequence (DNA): TGTGCCAGTAGTATAGTCCCGACAGGGACGCGGGGTCAGCCCCAGCATTTT. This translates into CASSIVPTGTRGQPQHF.

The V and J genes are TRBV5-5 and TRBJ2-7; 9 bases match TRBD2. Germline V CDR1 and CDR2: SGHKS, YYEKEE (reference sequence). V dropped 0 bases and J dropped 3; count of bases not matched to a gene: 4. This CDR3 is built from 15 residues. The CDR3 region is CASSLGIAGVYEQYF. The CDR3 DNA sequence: TGTGCCAGCAGCTTGGGAATAGCGGGGGTCTACGAGCAGTACTTC. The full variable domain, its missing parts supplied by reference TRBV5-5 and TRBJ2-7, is DAGVTQSPTHLIKTRGQQVTLRCSPISGHKSVSWYQQVLGQGPQFIFQYYEKEERGRGNFPDRFSARQFPNYSSELNVNALLLGDSALYLCASSLGIAGVYEQYFGPGTRLTVT.

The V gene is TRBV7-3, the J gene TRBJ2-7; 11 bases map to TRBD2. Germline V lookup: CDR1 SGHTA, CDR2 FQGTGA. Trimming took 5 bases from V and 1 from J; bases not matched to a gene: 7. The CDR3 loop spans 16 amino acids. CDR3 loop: CASSPTGTSGSYEQYF. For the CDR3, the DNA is TGTGCCAGCAGCCCAACCGGGACTAGCGGATCCTACGAGCAGTACTTC.

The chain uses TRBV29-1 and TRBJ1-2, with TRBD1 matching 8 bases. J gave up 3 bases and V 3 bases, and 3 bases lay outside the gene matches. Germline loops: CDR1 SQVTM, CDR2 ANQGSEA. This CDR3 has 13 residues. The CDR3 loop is CSVDRTGYYGYTF. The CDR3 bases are TGCAGCGTTGACCGGACAGGGTACTATGGCTACACCTTC.

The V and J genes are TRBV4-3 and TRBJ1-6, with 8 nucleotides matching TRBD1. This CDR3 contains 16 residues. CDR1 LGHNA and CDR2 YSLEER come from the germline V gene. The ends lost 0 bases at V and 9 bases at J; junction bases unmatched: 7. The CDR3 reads CASSQDRGPIGSPLHF. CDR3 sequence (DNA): TGCGCCAGCAGCCAAGACAGGGGGCCTATAGGTTCACCCCTCCACTTT.

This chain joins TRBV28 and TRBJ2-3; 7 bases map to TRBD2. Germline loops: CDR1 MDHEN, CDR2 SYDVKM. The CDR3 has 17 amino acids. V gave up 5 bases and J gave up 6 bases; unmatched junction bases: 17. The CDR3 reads CASSPSSGAGDKDTQYF. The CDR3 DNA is TGTGCCAGCAGTCCCTCAAGTGGGGCGGGAGACAAGGATACGCAGTATTTT.

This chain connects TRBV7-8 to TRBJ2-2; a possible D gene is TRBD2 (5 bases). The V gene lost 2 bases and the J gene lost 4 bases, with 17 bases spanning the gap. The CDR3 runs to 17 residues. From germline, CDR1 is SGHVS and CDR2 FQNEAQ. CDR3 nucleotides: TGTGCCAGCAGCTTACCCTCTGACGGCCGGGGCACCGGGGAGCTGTTTTTT. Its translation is CASSLPSDGRGTGELFF.

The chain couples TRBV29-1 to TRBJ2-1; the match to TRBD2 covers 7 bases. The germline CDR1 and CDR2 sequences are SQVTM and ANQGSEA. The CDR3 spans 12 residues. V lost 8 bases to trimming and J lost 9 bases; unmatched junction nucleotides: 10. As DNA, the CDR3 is TGCAGCAGAAGCGGGGCAAGGGGTGAGCAGTTCTTC. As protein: CSRSGARGEQFF.

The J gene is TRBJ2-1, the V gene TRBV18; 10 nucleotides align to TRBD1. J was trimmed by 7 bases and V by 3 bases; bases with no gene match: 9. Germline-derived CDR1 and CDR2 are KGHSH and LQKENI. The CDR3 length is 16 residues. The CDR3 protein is CASSPGGDRGWNEQFF. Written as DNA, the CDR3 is TGTGCCAGCTCACCCGGGGGGGACAGGGGATGGAATGAGCAGTTCTTC.

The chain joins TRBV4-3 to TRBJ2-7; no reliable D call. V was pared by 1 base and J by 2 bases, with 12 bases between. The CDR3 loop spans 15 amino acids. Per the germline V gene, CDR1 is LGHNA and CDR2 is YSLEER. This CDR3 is CASSQGVESAYEQYF. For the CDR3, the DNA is TGCGCCAGCAGCCAAGGGGTGGAGAGCGCCTACGAGCAGTACTTC.